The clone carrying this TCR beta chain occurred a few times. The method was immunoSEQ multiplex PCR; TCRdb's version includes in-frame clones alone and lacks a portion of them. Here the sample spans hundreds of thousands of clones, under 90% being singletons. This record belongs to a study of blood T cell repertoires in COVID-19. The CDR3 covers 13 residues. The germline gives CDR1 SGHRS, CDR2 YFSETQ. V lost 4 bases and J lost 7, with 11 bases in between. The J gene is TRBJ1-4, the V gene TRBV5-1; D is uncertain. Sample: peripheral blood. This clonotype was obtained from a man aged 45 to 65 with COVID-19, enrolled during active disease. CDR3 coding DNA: TGCGCCAGCAGCCCGGGGTCATTTGAAAAACTGTTTTTT. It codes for CASSPGSFEKLFF.